This T cell receptor beta chain was obtained from a study of blood T cell repertoires in COVID-19. The wider study: T cells, B-cell-depleted T cells, or PBMCs provided the cDNA or gDNA that served as material.

As originally analysed: Estimates of nucleated cell counts were drawn from the amplification of reference gene primers. Repertoires were generated with immunoSEQ multiplex PCR, while TCRdb's copy carries only in-frame clones and drops some. V and J calls and clone size are given by that table; D and trimming were obtained from the DNA. The sample records a few hundred thousand clones, over 75% being singletons. The CDR3 loop spans 15 amino acids. V trimming: 3 bases; J trimming: 5 bases; junction bases outside the gene matches: 5. Germline V gene sequence: CDR1 SGHVS, CDR2 FNYEAQ. The age range of participants was roughly 18 to 90 years, with residence in about two dozen US areas.

Sequences were obtained from PBMCs or T cells enriched from blood (not recorded which). This sequence was found in a man between 25 and 39 years old who had recovered from COVID-19. The V and J genes are TRBV7-6 and TRBJ2-5, with 11 bases lining up with TRBD1. This chain's CDR3 is CASSFGQGAWETQYF. Here the CDR3 DNA reads TGTGCCAGCAGCTTCGGACAGGGGGCTTGGGAGACCCAGTACTTC.